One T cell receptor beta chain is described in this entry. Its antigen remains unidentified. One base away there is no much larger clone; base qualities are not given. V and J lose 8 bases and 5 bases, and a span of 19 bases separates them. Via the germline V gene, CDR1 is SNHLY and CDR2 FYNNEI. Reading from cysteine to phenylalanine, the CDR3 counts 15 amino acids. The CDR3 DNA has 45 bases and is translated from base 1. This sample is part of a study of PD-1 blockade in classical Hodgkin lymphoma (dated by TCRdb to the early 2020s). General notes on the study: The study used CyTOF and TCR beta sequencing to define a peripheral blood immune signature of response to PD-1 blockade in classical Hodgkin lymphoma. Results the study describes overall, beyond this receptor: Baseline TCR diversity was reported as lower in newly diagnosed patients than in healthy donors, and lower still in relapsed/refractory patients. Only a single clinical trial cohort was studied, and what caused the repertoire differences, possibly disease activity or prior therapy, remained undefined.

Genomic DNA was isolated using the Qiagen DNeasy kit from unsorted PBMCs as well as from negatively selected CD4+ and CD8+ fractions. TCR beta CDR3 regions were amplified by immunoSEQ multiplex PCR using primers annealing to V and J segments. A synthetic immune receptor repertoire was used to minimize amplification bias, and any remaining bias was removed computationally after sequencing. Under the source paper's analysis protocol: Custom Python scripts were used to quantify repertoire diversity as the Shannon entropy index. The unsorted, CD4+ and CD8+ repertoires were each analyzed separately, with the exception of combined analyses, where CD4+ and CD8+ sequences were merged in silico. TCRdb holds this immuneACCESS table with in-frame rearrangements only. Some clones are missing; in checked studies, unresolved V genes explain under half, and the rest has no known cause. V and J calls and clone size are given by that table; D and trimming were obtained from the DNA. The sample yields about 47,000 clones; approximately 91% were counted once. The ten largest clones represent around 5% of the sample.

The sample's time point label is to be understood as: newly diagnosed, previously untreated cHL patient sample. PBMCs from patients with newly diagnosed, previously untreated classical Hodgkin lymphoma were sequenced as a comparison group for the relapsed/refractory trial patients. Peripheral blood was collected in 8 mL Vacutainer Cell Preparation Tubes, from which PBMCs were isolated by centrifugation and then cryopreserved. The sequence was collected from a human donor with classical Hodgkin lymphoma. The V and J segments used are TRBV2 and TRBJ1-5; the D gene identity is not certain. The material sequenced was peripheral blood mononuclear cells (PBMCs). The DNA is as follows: TGTGCCAGCGGAGCGGGATCGGGCAATTATCAGCCCCAGCATTTT. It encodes CASGAGSGNYQPQHF.